The 25 T cell receptor beta chains below come from one sample, sequenced in a study of blood T cell repertoires in COVID-19. Assay used: immunoSEQ multiplex PCR; TCRdb lists only in-frame clones, some missing. The repertoire holds about 120,000 clones, with 78% as singletons. The sequenced material came from peripheral blood. Source of these receptors: a man aged 70-80 years with acute or convalescent COVID-19.

The genes are TRBV9 and TRBJ1-3; D might be TRBD1 (5 bases). This CDR3 is built from 16 residues. The V end was cut by 7 bases, the J end by 3 bases, with 20 bases between. The V gene's germline CDR1 is SGDLS and CDR2 YYNGEE. CDR3 amino acids: CASALGEGYRGNTIYF. The CDR3 coding sequence is TGTGCCAGCGCCCTAGGGGAGGGGTATCGTGGAAACACCATATATTTT.

This clone appeared a few times. The chain uses TRBV11-2 and TRBJ2-3; perhaps TRBD1 as D (5 bases). Per the germline V gene, CDR1 is SGHAT and CDR2 is FQNNGV. V lost 6 bases and J lost 5, with 12 bases in between. The CDR3 is 13 residues long. This CDR3 is CASRNQGRDTQYF. The CDR3 DNA follows: TGTGCCAGCAGGAACCAGGGAAGAGATACGCAGTATTTT.

This chain uses TRBV6-2 or TRBV6-3 with TRBJ1-5; D is unresolved. CDR1 MNHEY and CDR2 SVGEGT come from the germline V gene. Trimming cost V 2 bases and J 7 bases, with 15 bases left between them. This CDR3 comprises 15 residues. Here the CDR3 reads CASSYAGSRGQPQHF. CDR3 DNA: TGTGCCAGCAGTTACGCGGGCTCAAGAGGCCAGCCCCAGCATTTT.

This clone was recorded once. The chain links TRBV6-5 to TRBJ1-1, with D maybe TRBD1 (5 bases). V lost 6 bases to trimming and J lost 3 bases, with 11 bases between them. This CDR3 spans 13 amino acids. Germline V CDR1 and CDR2: MNHEY, SVGAGI. The CDR3 reads CASSLGRHTEAFF. CDR3 DNA sequence: TGTGCCAGCAGCCTGGGGCGGCACACTGAAGCTTTCTTT.

This clone has more than one count but fewer than ten. The chain has TRBV5-1 and TRBJ2-7; 9 positions agree with TRBD1. The trim removed 4 bases at V and 4 bases at J, leaving 6 bases unmatched. The CDR3 sequence is 14 residues long. Germline V gene sequence: CDR1 SGHRS, CDR2 YFSETQ. The CDR3 protein is CASSPGTGPYEQYF. CDR3 DNA sequence: TGCGCCAGCAGCCCCGGGACAGGGCCGTACGAGCAGTACTTC. The complete variable domain, with remaining parts taken from reference TRBV5-1 and TRBJ2-7, reads KAGVTQTPRYLIKTRGQQVTLSCSPISGHRSVSWYQQTPGQGLQFLFEYFSETQRNKGNFPGRFSGRQFSNSRSEMNVSTLELGDSALYLCASSPGTGPYEQYFGPGTRLTVT.

The chain has TRBV9 and TRBJ2-1, with D possibly matching TRBD2 (5 bases). Between the trimmed V and J ends, which lost 4 bases and 0 bases, there was a span of 11 bases. Per the germline V gene, CDR1 is SGDLS and CDR2 is YYNGEE. The CDR3 length is 15 residues. CDR3 bases: TGTGCCAGCAGCCCCCGGGGAACCTCCTACAATGAGCAGTTCTTC. Encoded protein: CASSPRGTSYNEQFF.

J is TRBJ2-7 and V is TRBV20-1, with 8 positions matching TRBD1. The CDR3 length is 11 residues. With 8 bases clipped from V and 4 bases from J, the junction kept 4 bases outside the gene matches. CDR1 is DFQATT, CDR2 SNEGSKA, per germline (reference sequence). CDR3 protein: CSIDRGYEQYF. In DNA form, the CDR3 reads TGCAGTATTGACAGGGGTTACGAGCAGTACTTC.

A word on this clone: The conserved final phenylalanine or tryptophan is absent from the CDR3, which likely points to a read error. The DNA is omitted, as the CDR3 cannot be located on it reliably, and the CDR3 follows TCRdb's listing. The chain uses TRBV10-3 and TRBJ2-4; TRBD1 was called by the table and not checked on the DNA. From its first to its last residue, the CDR3 has 14 amino acids. CDR1 is ENHRY and CDR2 is SYGVKD in the germline V gene. CDR3 in amino acids: CAISEDNSGQGPLI.

The table lists this clone with a count of one. The chain employs TRBV4-1 and TRBJ1-2, with D possibly being TRBD1 (6 bases). Germline lookup yields CDR1 MGHRA and CDR2 YSYEKL. This CDR3 contains 14 residues. Between the trimmed V and J ends, which lost 4 bases and 4 bases, there was a span of 13 bases. CDR3 DNA sequence: TGCGCCAGCAGCCCGACAGGCCGGGGCTATGGCTACACCTTC. Its translation: CASSPTGRGYGYTF.

The chain has TRBV4-2 and TRBJ2-5; TRBD2 aligns across 9 bases. The CDR3 sequence is 17 residues long. The ends lost 3 bases at V and 4 bases at J; junction bases unmatched: 12. Germline values: CDR1 LGHNA, CDR2 YNFKEQ. The CDR3 sequence: CASSQDSGLAVPETQYF. The DNA of the CDR3 is TGTGCCAGCAGCCAGGATTCGGGACTAGCTGTTCCAGAGACCCAGTACTTC.

The rearrangement joins TRBV7-2 to TRBJ1-1; TRBD1 might be the D (6 bases). The length of the CDR3 is 13 residues. V was trimmed by 4 bases and J by 10 bases, leaving 16 bases between them. Germline values: CDR1 SGHTA, CDR2 FQGNSA. The CDR3 loop is CASSYIRGALAFF. CDR3 DNA: TGTGCCAGCAGCTACATTCGGGGGGCTTTAGCTTTCTTT.

The chain couples TRBV24-1 to TRBJ1-5; TRBD1 matches at 9 bases. Germline values: CDR1 KGHDR, CDR2 SFDVKD. The CDR3 sequence is 13 residues long. With 12 bases clipped from V and 6 bases from J, the junction kept 8 bases outside the gene matches. As DNA, the CDR3 is TGTGCCGTACAGGGGGCGCGAGGTCAGCCCCAGCATTTT. It yields the protein CAVQGARGQPQHF.

A few counts support this clone. The chain is built from TRBV9 and TRBJ2-3; 7 bases align to TRBD2. Looked up from germline, CDR1 is SGDLS and CDR2 is YYNGEE. The trim removed 3 bases at V and 1 base at J, leaving 2 bases unmatched. The CDR3 has 14 amino acids. CDR3 nucleotides: TGTGCCAGCAGCGCCGCGGGGGGCACAGATACGCAGTATTTT. Translated: CASSAAGGTDTQYF.

This clone was picked up a small number of times. The CDR3 reads CASSYGSWGRPDTQYF. CDR3 DNA sequence: TGTGCCAGCAGCTACGGTTCTTGGGGGCGCCCAGATACGCAGTATTTT. V is TRBV2 and J is TRBJ2-3; D may be TRBD1 (6 bases). The CDR3 totals 16 residues. Germline-derived CDR1 and CDR2 are SNHLY and FYNNEI. The V end was cut by 6 bases, the J end by 4 bases, with 20 bases between.

Note on this clone: Other DNA sequences in this specimen translate into the identical CDR3. The CDR3 here is CASSPQGGTGELFF. DNA for the CDR3: TGTGCCAGCAGCCCGCAGGGAGGCACCGGGGAGCTGTTTTTT. The chain combines TRBV7-3 with TRBJ2-2; D might be TRBD2 (6 bases). Trimming took 5 bases from V and 4 from J, leaving 11 bases between them. Germline values: CDR1 SGHTA, CDR2 FQGTGA. The CDR3 extends over 14 amino acids.

V usage is TRBV2 and J usage is TRBJ2-1; D perhaps matches TRBD2 (7 bases). This CDR3 is 14 amino acids long. Between the trimmed V and J ends, which lost 5 bases and 2 bases, there was a span of 10 bases. The V gene's germline CDR1 is SNHLY and CDR2 FYNNEI. CDR3 DNA: TGTGCCAGCAGTCGAGGGGGGGCCTACAATGAGCAGTTCTTC. Amino acids: CASSRGGAYNEQFF.

The rearrangement uses TRBV18 and TRBJ2-1, with TRBD2 matching over 10 bases. The junction had 6 bases not matched to a gene; V was cut back by 4 bases and J by 3 bases. This CDR3 contains 16 residues. Germline V CDR1 and CDR2: KGHSH, LQKENI. CDR3 sequence reads: CASSLSGLADYNEQFF. The CDR3, as DNA: TGTGCCAGCTCACTCTCTGGACTAGCGGACTACAATGAGCAGTTCTTC. The full variable domain, its missing parts supplied by reference TRBV18 and TRBJ2-1, is NAGVMQNPRHLVRRRGQEARLRCSPMKGHSHVYWYRQLPEEGLKFMVYLQKENIIDESGMPKERFSAEFPKEGPSILRIQQVVRGDSAAYFCASSLSGLADYNEQFFGPGTRLTVL.

The chain is built from TRBV6-4 and TRBJ1-5; the D gene is possibly TRBD1 (6 bases). CDR1 is MRHNA and CDR2 is SNTAGT in the germline V gene. Trimming cost V 3 bases and J 3 bases, with 12 bases left between them. The CDR3 is 15 amino acids. In DNA, the CDR3 is TGTGCCAGCAGTGAGTGGGGGGGCCCCAATCAGCCCCAGCATTTT. Amino acids: CASSEWGGPNQPQHF.

The chain has TRBV5-1 and TRBJ2-2, with a possible D match to TRBD2 (6 bases). CDR1 SGHRS and CDR2 YFSETQ come from the germline V gene. With 2 bases removed from V and 0 bases from J, the gap between germline ends came to 17 bases. This CDR3 region has 18 residues. The CDR3 here is CASSLNWGVLANTGELFF. In DNA, the CDR3 is TGCGCCAGCAGCTTAAACTGGGGGGTCCTAGCGAACACCGGGGAGCTGTTTTTT.

The chain couples TRBV5-1 to TRBJ1-1; D unresolved. Per germline, CDR1 SGHRS and CDR2 YFSETQ. Between the trimmed V and J ends, which lost 4 bases and 3 bases, there was a span of 19 bases. The CDR3 is 16 amino acids. CDR3 loop: CASSLSLGGRDTEAFF. Here the CDR3 DNA reads TGCGCCAGCAGCCTGTCCTTAGGTGGGAGGGACACTGAAGCTTTCTTT. Combining the CDR3 with reference TRBV5-1 and TRBJ1-1 gives the whole variable domain KAGVTQTPRYLIKTRGQQVTLSCSPISGHRSVSWYQQTPGQGLQFLFEYFSETQRNKGNFPGRFSGRQFSNSRSEMNVSTLELGDSALYLCASSLSLGGRDTEAFFGQGTRLTVV.

The genes are TRBV5-1 and TRBJ2-1, with 9 nucleotides matching TRBD2. Germline CDR1 SGHRS, CDR2 YFSETQ. The CDR3 spans 16 residues. V lost 4 bases, J lost 5 bases, and 10 bases stayed unmatched. The CDR3: CASSAGTSITHNEQFF. In nucleotides, the CDR3 is TGCGCCAGCAGCGCCGGGACTAGCATTACCCACAATGAGCAGTTCTTC.

CDR3 sequence reads: CASSPAGSTDTQYF. Here the CDR3 DNA reads TGTGCCAGCAGCCCCGCCGGGAGCACAGATACGCAGTATTTT. The rearrangement joins TRBV7-9 to TRBJ2-3; D ambiguous. The CDR3 is 14 residues long. The V end lost 5 bases, the J end lost 0 bases, and 9 bases lay between the germline ends. Per germline, CDR1 SEHNR and CDR2 FQNEAQ (reference sequence).

This clone was observed a few times. The V gene is TRBV5-6, the J gene TRBJ1-6; TRBD1 might be the D (6 bases). With 5 bases removed from V and 3 bases from J, the gap between germline ends came to 12 bases. CDR1 SGHDT and CDR2 YYEEEE come from the germline V gene. The CDR3 runs to 15 residues. CDR3 sequence (DNA): TGTGCCAGCAGGAACCGGGACATCTATAATTCACCCCTCCACTTT. The encoded protein is CASRNRDIYNSPLHF.

This clone appeared a few times. The chain recombines TRBV6-5 with TRBJ1-4; D is perhaps TRBD1 (6 bases). CDR3 length: 14 residues. Germline lookup yields CDR1 MNHEY and CDR2 SVGAGI. V was pared by 8 bases and J by 0 bases, with 10 bases between. CDR3 DNA sequence: TGTGCCAGCTCTGCAGGGGCAACTAATGAAAAACTGTTTTTT. This codes for CASSAGATNEKLFF.

The chain couples TRBV18 to TRBJ1-1; D ambiguous. The CDR3 has 16 residues. Germline CDR1 reads KGHSH; CDR2 reads LQKENI. Trimming removed 4 bases from V and 1 base from J, with 16 bases in between. The CDR3 sequence: CASSQLLAQTNTEAFF. CDR3 DNA sequence: TGTGCCAGCTCACAGTTACTTGCACAGACGAACACTGAAGCTTTCTTT.